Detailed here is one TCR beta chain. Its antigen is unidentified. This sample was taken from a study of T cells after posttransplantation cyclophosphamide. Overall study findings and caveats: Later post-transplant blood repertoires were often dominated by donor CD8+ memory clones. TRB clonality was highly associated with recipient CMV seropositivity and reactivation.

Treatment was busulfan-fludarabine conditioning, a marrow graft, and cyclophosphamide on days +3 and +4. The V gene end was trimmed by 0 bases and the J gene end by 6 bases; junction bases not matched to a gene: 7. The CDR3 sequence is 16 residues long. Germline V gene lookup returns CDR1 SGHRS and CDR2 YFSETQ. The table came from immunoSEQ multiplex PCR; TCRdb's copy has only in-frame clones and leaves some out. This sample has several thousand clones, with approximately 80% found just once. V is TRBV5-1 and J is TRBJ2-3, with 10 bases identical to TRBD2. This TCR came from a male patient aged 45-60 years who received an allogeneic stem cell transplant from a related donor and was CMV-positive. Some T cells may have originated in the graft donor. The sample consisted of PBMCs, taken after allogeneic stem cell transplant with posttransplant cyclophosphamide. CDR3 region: CASSLGSGGALDTQYF. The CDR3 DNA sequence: TGCGCCAGCAGCTTGGGGAGCGGGGGGGCCTTGGATACGCAGTATTTT.